The entry below gives a single TCR beta chain sequence along with its context. What it binds is unknown. This specimen comes from a study of blood T cells in healthy people across ages. For the second PCR, which ran for about 6 to 11 cycles, a sample-barcoded 5' primer and a J-beta primer mix were used. TCRdb re-called the 5' RACE reads through MiXCR, storing one row per CDR3 protein. The data hold around 650,000 distinct CDR3 sequences, with 32% observed a single time. The CDR3 is 14 residues long. Trimming took 2 bases from V and 7 from J, leaving 12 bases between them. In germline, CDR1 is MGHRA, CDR2 YSYEKL. PBMCs were isolated at a quantity of at least 6 million per sample. General study points: Across the age range, TCR beta diversity per million T cells fell in a roughly linear way.

The clonotype was recovered from a woman older than 75 in good health. This chain uses TRBV4-1 with TRBJ2-1; D might be TRBD2 (6 bases). Sequencing was done on a sample of blood. CDR3 bases: TGCGCCAGCAGCCAACCGACTAGGGGTAATGAGCAGTTCTTC. Translating it yields CASSQPTRGNEQFF.